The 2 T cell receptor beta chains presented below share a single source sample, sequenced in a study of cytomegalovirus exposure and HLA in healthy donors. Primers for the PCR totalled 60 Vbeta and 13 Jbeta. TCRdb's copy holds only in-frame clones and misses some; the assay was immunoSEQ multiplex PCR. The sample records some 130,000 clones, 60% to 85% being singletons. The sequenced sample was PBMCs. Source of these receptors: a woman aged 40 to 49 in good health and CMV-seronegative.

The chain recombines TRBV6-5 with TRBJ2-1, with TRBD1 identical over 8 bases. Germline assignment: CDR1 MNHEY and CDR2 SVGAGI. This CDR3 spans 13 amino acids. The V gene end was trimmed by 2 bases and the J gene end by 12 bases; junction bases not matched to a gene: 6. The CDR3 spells CASSYKQGVGQFF. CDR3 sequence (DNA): TGTGCCAGCAGTTACAAACAGGGGGTCGGGCAGTTCTTC.

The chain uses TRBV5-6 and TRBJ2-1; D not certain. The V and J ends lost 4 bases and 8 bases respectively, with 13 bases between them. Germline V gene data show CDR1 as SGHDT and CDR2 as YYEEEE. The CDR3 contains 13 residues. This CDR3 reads CASSPGPVYEQFF. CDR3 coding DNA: TGTGCCAGCAGCCCAGGCCCGGTCTATGAGCAGTTCTTC.